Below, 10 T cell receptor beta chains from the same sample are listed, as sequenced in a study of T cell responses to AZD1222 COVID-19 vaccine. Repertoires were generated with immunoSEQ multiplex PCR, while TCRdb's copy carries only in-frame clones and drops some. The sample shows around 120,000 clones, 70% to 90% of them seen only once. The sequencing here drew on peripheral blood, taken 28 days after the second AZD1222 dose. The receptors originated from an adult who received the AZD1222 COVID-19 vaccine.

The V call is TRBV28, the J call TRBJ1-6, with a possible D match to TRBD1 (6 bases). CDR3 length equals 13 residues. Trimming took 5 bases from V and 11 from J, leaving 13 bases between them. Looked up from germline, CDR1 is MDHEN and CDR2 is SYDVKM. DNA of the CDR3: TGTGCCAGCAGTGTAGACAGGCCAACACCCCTCCACTTT. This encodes CASSVDRPTPLHF. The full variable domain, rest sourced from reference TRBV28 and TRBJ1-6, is DVKVTQSSRYLVKRTGEKVFLECVQDMDHENMFWYRQDPGLGLRLIYFSYDVKMKEKGDIPEGYSVSREKKERFSLILESASTNQTSMYLCASSVDRPTPLHFGNGTRLTVT.

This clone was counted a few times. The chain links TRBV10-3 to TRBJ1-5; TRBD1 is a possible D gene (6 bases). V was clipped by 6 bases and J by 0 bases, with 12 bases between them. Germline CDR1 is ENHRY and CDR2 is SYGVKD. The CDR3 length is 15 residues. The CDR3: CAISRDKYSNQPQHF. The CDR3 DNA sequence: TGTGCCATCAGCCGGGACAAATATAGCAATCAGCCCCAGCATTTT.

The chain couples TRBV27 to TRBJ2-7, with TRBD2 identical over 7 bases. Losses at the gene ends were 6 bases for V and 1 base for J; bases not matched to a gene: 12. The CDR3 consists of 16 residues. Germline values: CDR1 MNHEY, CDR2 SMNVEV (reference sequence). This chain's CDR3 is CASSSGSGGPSYEQYF. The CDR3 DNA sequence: TGTGCCAGCAGCTCGGGCTCGGGGGGTCCGTCCTACGAGCAGTACTTC.

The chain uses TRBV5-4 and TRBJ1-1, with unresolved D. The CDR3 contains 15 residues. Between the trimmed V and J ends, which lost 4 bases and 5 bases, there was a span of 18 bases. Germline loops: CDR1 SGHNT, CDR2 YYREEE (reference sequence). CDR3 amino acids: CASSRQSISETEAFF. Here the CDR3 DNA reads TGTGCCAGCAGCCGTCAGAGCATTTCGGAAACTGAAGCTTTCTTT.

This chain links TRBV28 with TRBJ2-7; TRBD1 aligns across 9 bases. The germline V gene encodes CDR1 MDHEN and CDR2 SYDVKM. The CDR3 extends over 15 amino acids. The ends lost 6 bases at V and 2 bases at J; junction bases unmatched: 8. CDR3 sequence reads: CASRGQGINPYEQYF. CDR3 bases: TGTGCCAGCAGAGGACAGGGGATAAATCCCTACGAGCAGTACTTC. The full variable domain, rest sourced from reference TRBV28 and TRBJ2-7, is DVKVTQSSRYLVKRTGEKVFLECVQDMDHENMFWYRQDPGLGLRLIYFSYDVKMKEKGDIPEGYSVSREKKERFSLILESASTNQTSMYLCASRGQGINPYEQYFGPGTRLTVT.

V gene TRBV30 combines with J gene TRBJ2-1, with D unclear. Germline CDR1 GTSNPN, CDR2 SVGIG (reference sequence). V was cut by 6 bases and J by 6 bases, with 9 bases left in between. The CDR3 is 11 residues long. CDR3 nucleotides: TGTGCCTGTGCACGTTTCAATGAGCAGTTCTTC. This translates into CACARFNEQFF.

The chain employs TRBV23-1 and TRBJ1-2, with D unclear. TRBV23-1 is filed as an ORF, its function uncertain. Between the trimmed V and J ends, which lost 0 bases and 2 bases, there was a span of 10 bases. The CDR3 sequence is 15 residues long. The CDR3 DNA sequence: TGCGCCAGCAGTCAATCGGTGGCGCGCAACTATGGCTACACCTTC. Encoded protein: CASSQSVARNYGYTF.

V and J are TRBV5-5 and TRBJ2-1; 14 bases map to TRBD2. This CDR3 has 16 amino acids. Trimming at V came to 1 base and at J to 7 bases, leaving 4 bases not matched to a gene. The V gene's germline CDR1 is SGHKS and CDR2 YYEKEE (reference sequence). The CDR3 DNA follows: TGTGCCAGCAGCTTGAGGACTAGCGGGAGGAAGAATGAGCAGTTCTTC. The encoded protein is CASSLRTSGRKNEQFF.

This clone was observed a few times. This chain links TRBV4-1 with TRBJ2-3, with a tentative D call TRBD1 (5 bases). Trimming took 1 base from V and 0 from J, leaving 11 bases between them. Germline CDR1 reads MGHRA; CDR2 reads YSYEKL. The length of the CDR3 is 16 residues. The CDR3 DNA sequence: TGCGCCAGCAGCCAAGGACAGTACCCTAGCACAGATACGCAGTATTTT. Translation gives CASSQGQYPSTDTQYF.

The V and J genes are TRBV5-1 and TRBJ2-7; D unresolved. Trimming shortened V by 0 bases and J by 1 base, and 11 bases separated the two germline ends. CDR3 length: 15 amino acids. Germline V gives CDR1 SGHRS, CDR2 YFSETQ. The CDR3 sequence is CASSLAWTESYEQYF. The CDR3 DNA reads TGCGCCAGCAGCTTGGCTTGGACGGAGTCCTACGAGCAGTACTTC.